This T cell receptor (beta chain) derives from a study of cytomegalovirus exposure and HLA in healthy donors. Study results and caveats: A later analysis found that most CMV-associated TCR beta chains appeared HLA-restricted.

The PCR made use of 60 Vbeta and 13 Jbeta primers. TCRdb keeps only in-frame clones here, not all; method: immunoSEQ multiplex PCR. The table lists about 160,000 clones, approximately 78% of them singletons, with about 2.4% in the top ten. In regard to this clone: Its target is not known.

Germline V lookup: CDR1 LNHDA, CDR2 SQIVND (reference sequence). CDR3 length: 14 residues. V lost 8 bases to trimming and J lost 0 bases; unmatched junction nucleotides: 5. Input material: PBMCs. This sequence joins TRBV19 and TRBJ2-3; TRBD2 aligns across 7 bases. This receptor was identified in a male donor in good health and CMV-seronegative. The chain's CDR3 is CASLDGGSTDTQYF. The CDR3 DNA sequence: TGTGCCAGTCTTGACGGGGGGAGCACAGATACGCAGTATTTT.